The rows below give T cell receptor beta chains drawn from one sample of a study of CD8 T cells in Susac syndrome. TCRdb ran MiXCR on the immunoSEQ multiplex PCR reads and lists one entry per CDR3 protein. The sample lists approximately 210,000 distinct CDR3 sequences; over 90% were seen once. The sample taken for sequencing was CD4+ T cells from PBMCs. The receptor set was obtained from a human donor with Susac syndrome. The CDR3 runs from the conserved cysteine through the conserved F or W. The D gene is left open where the match is weak. Part of the rows lack a size; the others show once, few, many or a class for expanded clones.

CDR3: CASSLVDRDDGYTF
DNA: TGCGCCAGCAGCTTGGTCGACAGGGACGATGGCTACACCTTC
V: TRBV5-1
J: TRBJ1-2
size: -
D: TRBD1

CDR3: CASSPKGTGEDIQYF
DNA: TGTGCCAGCAGCCCGAAAGGGACAGGGGAGGACATTCAGTACTTC
V: TRBV5-4
J: TRBJ2-4
size: once
D: TRBD1

CDR3: CASSRRAGGHTDTQYF
DNA: TGCGCCAGCAGCCGTCGCGCGGGGGGCCACACAGATACGCAGTATTTT
V: TRBV5-1
J: TRBJ2-3
size: once
D: TRBD2

CDR3: CATSMTGLQTQYF
DNA: TGTGCCACCAGCATGACAGGTTTACAGACCCAGTACTTC
V: TRBV15
J: TRBJ2-5
size: -
D: -

CDR3: CASTVASRTEAFF
DNA: TGTGCCAGCACCGTAGCGTCGCGGACTGAAGCTTTCTTT
V: TRBV28
J: TRBJ1-1
size: -
D: -

CDR3: CASSSGQGVENTEAFF
DNA: TGTGCCAGCAGCTCGGGACAGGGGGTGGAGAACACTGAAGCTTTCTTT
V: TRBV7-9
J: TRBJ1-1
size: -
D: TRBD1

CDR3: CASSGGRTGQETQYF
DNA: TGTGCCAGCAGCGGAGGGCGAACGGGGCAAGAGACCCAGTACTTC
V: TRBV12-3/TRBV12-4
J: TRBJ2-5
size: -
D: -

CDR3: CASSQEILDRGETYEQYF
DNA: TGCGCCAGCAGCCAAGAAATCCTGGACAGGGGAGAAACCTACGAGCAGTACTTC
V: TRBV4-1
J: TRBJ2-7
size: -
D: TRBD1

CDR3: CASGGVGASTDTQYF
DNA: TGTGCCAGCGGCGGGGTGGGGGCGAGCACAGATACGCAGTATTTT
V: TRBV27
J: TRBJ2-3
size: -
D: -

CDR3: CSADRGAEAFF
DNA: TGCAGTGCTGACAGGGGAGCTGAAGCTTTCTTT
V: TRBV20-1
J: TRBJ1-1
size: -
D: TRBD1

CDR3: CASRTGTGDSGNTIYF
DNA: TGTGCCAGCAGAACCGGGACAGGGGACTCTGGAAACACCATATATTTT
V: TRBV12-3/TRBV12-4
J: TRBJ1-3
size: -
D: TRBD1

CDR3: CASSLTQGLGYGYTF
DNA: TGTGCCAGCAGCTTAACGCAGGGATTGGGCTATGGCTACACCTTC
V: TRBV13
J: TRBJ1-2
size: -
D: -

CDR3: CASRRLAGGRKTQYF
DNA: TGTGCCAGCAGAAGACTAGCGGGGGGGCGGAAGACCCAGTACTTC
V: TRBV7-2
J: TRBJ2-5
size: -
D: TRBD2

CDR3: CASSASGFGTDTQYF
DNA: TGTGCCAGCAGTGCCTCGGGGTTCGGCACAGATACGCAGTATTTT
V: TRBV2
J: TRBJ2-3
size: -
D: -

CDR3: CAWSVLRAGELFF
DNA: TGTGCCTGGAGTGTTCTGAGGGCCGGGGAGCTGTTTTTT
V: TRBV30
J: TRBJ2-2
size: -
D: -

CDR3: CASSRTLGQGNQPQHF
DNA: TGTGCCAGCAGTAGAACCCTGGGACAGGGCAATCAGCCCCAGCATTTT
V: TRBV12-3/TRBV12-4
J: TRBJ1-5
size: -
D: TRBD1

CDR3: CSGRKNEKLFF
DNA: TGCAGCGGAAGGAAAAATGAAAAACTGTTTTTT
V: TRBV29-1
J: TRBJ1-4
size: -
D: -

CDR3: CSHNRDGYNEQFF
DNA: TGCAGCCACAATCGGGACGGCTACAATGAGCAGTTCTTC
V: TRBV29-1
J: TRBJ2-1
size: -
D: -

CDR3: CASSSPGGTDNEQFF
DNA: TGTGCCAGTAGCTCCCCCGGGGGGACGGACAATGAGCAGTTCTTC
V: TRBV19
J: TRBJ2-1
size: -
D: TRBD2

CDR3: CASSYEQGAGQPQHF
DNA: TGTGCCAGCAGTTACGAACAGGGGGCCGGTCAGCCCCAGCATTTT
V: TRBV6-2/TRBV6-3
J: TRBJ1-5
size: once
D: TRBD1

CDR3: CSASPFGGRETQYF
DNA: TGCAGTGCTAGCCCGTTTGGGGGGCGAGAGACCCAGTACTTC
V: TRBV20-1
J: TRBJ2-5
size: -
D: -